These 26 T cell receptor beta chains came from one sample sequenced in a study of T cell repertoires in MIS-A myocarditis (dated by TCRdb to 2022 to 2024). The receptor library was made with the immunoSEQ multiplex PCR assay. TCRdb carries this immuneACCESS record with in-frame sequences only. Its versions omit some clonotypes, under half of them owing to an unresolved V gene in the studies checked, with the rest unexplained. This sample comprises more than 14,000 clones, just under 75% of them detected only once. The top ten clonotypes cover 61% of the sample. The sequenced sample was left ventricle heart tissue obtained at autopsy. In the paper's terms, the cell subset or site label means: cardiac tissue sample (left or right ventricle, interventricular septum, or pericardium). Receptors were obtained from a man younger than 35 with fulminant myocarditis from multisystem inflammatory syndrome in adults (MIS-A) after COVID-19.

The chain has TRBV7-8 and TRBJ2-7; TRBD1 might be the D (5 bases). V was trimmed by 4 bases and J by 2 bases, leaving 12 bases between them. Germline V gene sequence: CDR1 SGHVS, CDR2 FQNEAQ. CDR3 size: 14 residues. The CDR3 is CASSSKTVTYEQYF. CDR3 nucleotides: TGTGCCAGCAGCTCAAAGACAGTTACCTACGAGCAGTACTTC.

The chain employs TRBV7-8 and TRBJ2-2, with D unclear. Germline CDR1 and CDR2: SGHVS and FQNEAQ. The ends were cut back, 4 bases at V and 2 bases at J, with 17 bases in the middle. The CDR3 is made up of 17 amino acids. CDR3 nucleotide sequence: TGTGCCAGCAGCTCGATTCCACTCGGTTTAAACACCGGGGAGCTGTTTTTT. Translated, it gives CASSSIPLGLNTGELFF.

The V gene is TRBV11-2, the J gene TRBJ1-2, with D tentatively TRBD1 (5 bases). V was pared by 1 base and J by 3 bases, with 15 bases between. The CDR3 covers 16 residues. CDR1 and CDR2 (germline): SGHAT, FQNNGV. CDR3 in amino acids: CASSLGGTGTDYGYTF. DNA of the CDR3: TGTGCCAGCAGCTTAGGGGGGACCGGGACGGACTATGGCTACACCTTC.

V usage is TRBV11-3 and J usage is TRBJ2-2; D might be TRBD1 or TRBD2, each matching 5 bases. The V gene lost 8 bases and the J gene lost 6 bases, with 28 bases spanning the gap. In germline, CDR1 is SGHNT, CDR2 YENEEA. This CDR3 is 18 amino acids long. The CDR3 bases are TGTGCCAGCCTCACACCCTACCCAGGGACCTCGAGGGCCGGGGAGCTGTTTTTT. Translating gives CASLTPYPGTSRAGELFF.

This clone appeared a few times. The V gene is TRBV6-4, the J gene TRBJ1-2; 7 bases align to TRBD1. There are 15 residues in the CDR3. Germline V lookup: CDR1 MRHNA, CDR2 SNTAGT. Losses at the gene ends were 3 bases for V and 2 bases for J; bases not matched to a gene: 6. CDR3 coding DNA: TGTGCCAGCAGTGAGGGGGCAGGGGGAAACTATGGCTACACCTTC. Translating gives CASSEGAGGNYGYTF.

The chain carries TRBV5-1 and TRBJ1-1, with no clear D. This CDR3 region has 15 residues. Trimming shortened V by 0 bases and J by 1 base, and 10 bases separated the two germline ends. Germline V gene sequence: CDR1 SGHRS, CDR2 YFSETQ. CDR3 protein: CASSLEGLGNTEAFF. CDR3 coding DNA: TGCGCCAGCAGCTTGGAAGGACTGGGGAACACTGAAGCTTTCTTT.

The chain employs TRBV5-1 and TRBJ1-2; D is ambiguous. Trimming left V 0 bases short and J 0 bases short, with 9 bases between. This CDR3 spans 15 amino acids. Per the germline V gene, CDR1 is SGHRS and CDR2 is YFSETQ. DNA of the CDR3: TGCGCCAGCAGCTTGGGTTTACAAGCTAACTATGGCTACACCTTC. It specifies CASSLGLQANYGYTF.

The V and J genes are TRBV19 and TRBJ1-3; D unresolved. Germline assignment: CDR1 LNHDA and CDR2 SQIVND (reference sequence). Trimming shortened V by 3 bases and J by 0 bases, and 9 bases separated the two germline ends. This CDR3 spans 15 amino acids. The CDR3 coding sequence is TGTGCCAGTAGTATCGGCGTAGGCTCTGGAAACACCATATATTTT. Protein product: CASSIGVGSGNTIYF.

V and J are TRBV7-3 and TRBJ2-3; D gene unclear. V gave up 5 bases and J gave up 0 bases, with 9 bases separating them. The CDR3 has 14 residues. CDR1 and CDR2 (germline): SGHTA, FQGTGA. CDR3: CASSPSHSTDTQYF. CDR3 sequence (DNA): TGTGCCAGCAGCCCCTCACACAGCACAGATACGCAGTATTTT.

V usage is TRBV7-2 and J usage is TRBJ2-3, with 10 bases fitting TRBD2. Trimming took 4 bases from V and 2 from J; bases not matched to a gene: 12. The CDR3 runs 18 residues. Germline-derived CDR1 and CDR2 are SGHTA and FQGNSA. The CDR3 DNA reads as TGTGCCAGCAGCTCCATAACCGGGACTAGCGTAACCACAGATACGCAGTATTTT. This sequence encodes CASSSITGTSVTTDTQYF.

The chain is built from TRBV19 and TRBJ1-1; D is uncertain. The CDR3 sequence is 11 residues long. Trimming removed 2 bases from V and 8 bases from J, with 6 bases in between. Germline V lookup: CDR1 LNHDA, CDR2 SQIVND (reference sequence). CDR3 region: CASSISIEAFF. CDR3 coding DNA: TGTGCCAGTAGTATAAGCATAGAAGCTTTCTTT.

A few counts support this clone. The chain employs TRBV13 and TRBJ2-1, with D maybe TRBD1 (5 bases). Looked up from germline, CDR1 is PRHDT and CDR2 is FYEKMQ (reference sequence). This CDR3 has 13 residues. V lost 2 bases to trimming and J lost 8 bases, with 10 bases between them. The CDR3 DNA reads TGTGCCAGCAGCTTACTCAGGGCCGATGAGCAGTTCTTC. Its protein is CASSLLRADEQFF.

The chain couples TRBV28 to TRBJ1-2; unclear D gene. The germline V and J ends were trimmed by 5 bases and 10 bases, with 20 bases remaining between them. Germline lookup yields CDR1 MDHEN and CDR2 SYDVKM. This CDR3 comprises 14 residues. The CDR3 sequence is CASSLLRFEGYYTF. In DNA, the CDR3 is TGTGCCAGCAGTCTTTTGAGGTTTGAAGGATACTACACCTTC.

The rearrangement uses TRBV7-2 and TRBJ1-1; TRBD1 is a possible D gene (5 bases). Trimming cost V 4 bases and J 4 bases, with 13 bases left between them. CDR1 SGHTA and CDR2 FQGNSA come from the germline V gene. The CDR3 contains 14 residues. CDR3 DNA sequence: TGTGCCAGCAGCTGGAAAGGAAGGGGCACTGAAGCTTTCTTT. Translating it yields CASSWKGRGTEAFF.

The rearrangement links TRBV7-2 to TRBJ2-1; 8 positions agree with TRBD2. The CDR3 extends over 14 amino acids. The J segment lost 5 bases and the V segment lost 3 bases, leaving 3 bases of the junction unmatched. Germline loops: CDR1 SGHTA, CDR2 FQGNSA. The CDR3 spells CASSFVGGDNEQFF. In DNA, the CDR3 is TGTGCCAGCAGCTTTGTCGGGGGGGACAATGAGCAGTTCTTC.

This clone appeared a few times. This chain joins TRBV4-3 and TRBJ2-3; TRBD2 agrees at 8 bases. The germline V gene has CDR1 LGHNA and CDR2 YSLEER. Germline trimming cut 0 bases from V and 2 bases from J; bases unmatched to any gene: 4. This CDR3 is 16 amino acids long. Here the CDR3 DNA reads TGCGCCAGCAGCCAAGAGACGGGGGGGAACACAGATACGCAGTATTTT. It yields the protein CASSQETGGNTDTQYF.

CDR3 bases: TGCGCCAGCAGCCGAGGGGGCGCGATCACCGGGGAGCTGTTTTTT. Protein product: CASSRGGAITGELFF. The chain employs TRBV10-1 and TRBJ2-2, with 7 bases aligning to TRBD1. The V segment lost 6 bases and the J segment 4 bases; nucleotides outside the gene matches: 8. This CDR3 is 15 amino acids long. Germline V lookup: CDR1 WNHNN, CDR2 SYGVQD (reference sequence).

A few counts support this clone. This sequence joins TRBV18 and TRBJ2-7; D could derive from TRBD1 or TRBD2 (5 bases each). Between the trimmed V and J ends, which lost 3 bases and 0 bases, there was a span of 9 bases. Germline CDR1 reads KGHSH; CDR2 reads LQKENI. CDR3 length equals 14 residues. The CDR3, as DNA: TGTGCCAGCTCACCGGGGGATCCCTCCTACGAGCAGTACTTC. Encoded protein: CASSPGDPSYEQYF.

The V gene is TRBV30, the J gene TRBJ1-2; D is unclear. V was cut by 0 bases and J by 2 bases, with 7 bases left in between. The CDR3 extends over 13 amino acids. Germline V gives CDR1 GTSNPN, CDR2 SVGIG (reference sequence). The CDR3 here is CAWSVSQNYGYTF. The CDR3 DNA reads TGTGCCTGGAGTGTTTCACAGAACTATGGCTACACCTTC.

The J gene is TRBJ2-3, the V gene TRBV4-2; 12 nucleotides line up with TRBD2. The J segment lost 5 bases and the V segment lost 1 base, leaving 4 bases of the junction unmatched. The CDR3 is made up of 16 amino acids. Germline V gene sequence: CDR1 LGHNA, CDR2 YNFKEQ. CDR3 DNA sequence: TGTGCCAGCAGCCAAGGACTAGCGGGGGCGGAAGATACGCAGTATTTT. Encoded protein: CASSQGLAGAEDTQYF.

The genes are TRBV2 and TRBJ2-6; no definite D call. The CDR3 is 12 amino acids. Germline V gene lookup returns CDR1 SNHLY and CDR2 FYNNEI. Trimming stripped 5 bases from V and 6 bases from J, with 5 bases between. CDR3 nucleotides: TGTGCCAGCAGTCCTCAGGCCAACGTCCTGACTTTC. Its protein product is CASSPQANVLTF. The full variable domain, in which reference TRBV2 and TRBJ2-6 provide the parts outside the CDR3, is EPEVTQTPSHQVTQMGQEVILRCVPISNHLYFYWYRQILGQKVEFLVSFYNNEISEKSEIFDDQFSVERPDGSNFTLKIRSTKLEDSAMYFCASSPQANVLTFGAGSRLTVL.

V usage is TRBV11-2 and J usage is TRBJ2-3; the D is unclear. CDR1 is SGHAT, CDR2 FQNNGV, per germline. This CDR3 has 12 residues. V lost 2 bases and J lost 5, with 5 bases in between. CDR3 nucleotide sequence: TGTGCCAGCAGCTTAACCGGAGATACGCAGTATTTT. It codes for CASSLTGDTQYF. Combining the CDR3 with reference TRBV11-2 and TRBJ2-3 gives the whole variable domain EAGVAQSPRYKIIEKRQSVAFWCNPISGHATLYWYQQILGQGPKLLIQFQNNGVVDDSQLPKDRFSAERLKGVDSTLKIQPAKLEDSAVYLCASSLTGDTQYFGPGTRLTVL.

This sequence joins TRBV2 and TRBJ2-3; 12 nucleotides line up with TRBD2. The trim removed 4 bases at V and 4 bases at J, leaving 3 bases unmatched. Germline V gene lookup returns CDR1 SNHLY and CDR2 FYNNEI. The CDR3 totals 15 residues. The DNA of the CDR3 is TGTGCCAGCAGTGCGACTAGCGGGAGCCCAGATACGCAGTATTTT. Translation: CASSATSGSPDTQYF.

Written as DNA, the CDR3 is TGTGCCAGCAGCCAAGATTCGGCGGGACTCACGGGGGATGAAACAGATACGCAGTATTTT. Translation gives CASSQDSAGLTGDETDTQYF. The rearrangement uses TRBV3-1 (or the pseudogene TRBV3-2) and TRBJ2-3; possible D gene TRBD2, 6 bases. The V and J ends lost 0 bases and 3 bases respectively, with 25 bases between them. Germline assignment: CDR1 LGHDT and CDR2 YNNKEL (reference sequence). CDR3 length: 20 residues.

The V and J genes are TRBV15 and TRBJ2-1; TRBD2 matches 7 bases. The CDR3 has 18 residues. V shed 5 bases, J shed 0 bases, and the junction held 13 bases outside the gene matches. Germline V lookup: CDR1 LNHNV, CDR2 YYDKDF (reference sequence). The CDR3 nucleotides read TGTGCCACCAGCGGCTTACCGGGACTAACCCCCTCCTACAATGAGCAGTTCTTC. It codes for CATSGLPGLTPSYNEQFF.

This clone appeared a few times. The rearrangement joins TRBV16 to TRBJ1-1; D is unresolved. The length of the CDR3 is 14 residues. With 0 bases removed from V and 5 bases from J, the gap between germline ends came to 10 bases. Germline CDR1 is KGHSY and CDR2 is FQNENV. The CDR3 DNA reads as TGTGCCAGCAGCCAATCGGTACGAGGGACTGAAGCTTTCTTT. Translated: CASSQSVRGTEAFF.